The 25 T cell receptor beta chains below come from one sample, sequenced in a study of blood T cells in healthy people across ages. Together with a sample-barcoded 5' primer, a J-beta primer mix was included in a second PCR lasting about 6 to 11 cycles. Each CDR3 protein is one row after TCRdb ran MiXCR on the 5' RACE reads. The sample includes around 1,100,000 distinct CDR3 sequences, 35% to 40% seen only once; the top ten take around 13%. The sample was blood. Source of these receptors: a man aged 18 to 30 in good health.

This clonotype was observed at least ten times. The rearrangement uses TRBV10-3 and TRBJ2-1, with D perhaps TRBD1 (6 bases). The CDR3 spans 15 residues. With 4 bases removed from V and 4 bases from J, the gap between germline ends came to 14 bases. In germline, CDR1 is ENHRY, CDR2 SYGVKD. CDR3 loop: CAISGTGTQYNEQFF. The CDR3 DNA sequence: TGTGCCATCAGTGGGACCGGGACACAATACAATGAGCAGTTCTTC.

This clonotype was found many times. The chain recombines TRBV20-1 with TRBJ1-5; D gene unclear. CDR3 length: 13 amino acids. Trimming shortened V by 5 bases and J by 3 bases, and 11 bases separated the two germline ends. Per germline, CDR1 DFQATT and CDR2 SNEGSKA (reference sequence). The CDR3 spells CSAGGRFNQPQHF. CDR3 nucleotide sequence: TGCAGTGCTGGAGGGAGGTTCAATCAGCCCCAGCATTTT.

This clonotype came up a few times. The rearrangement joins TRBV6-2 or TRBV6-3 to TRBJ2-3; perhaps TRBD1 as D (5 bases). Trimming shortened V by 2 bases and J by 3 bases, and 12 bases separated the two germline ends. The CDR3 is made up of 15 amino acids. Per the germline V gene, CDR1 is MNHEY and CDR2 is SVGEGT. CDR3 region: CASSYALQETDTQYF. In DNA form, the CDR3 reads TGTGCCAGCAGTTACGCCCTACAGGAAACAGATACGCAGTATTTT.

In its sample, this clonotype was seen a few times. The rearrangement links TRBV9 to TRBJ1-2, with D hard to call. The CDR3 has 14 amino acids. Deletions cut 4 bases from V and 1 base from J, with 11 bases between. Germline V CDR1 and CDR2: SGDLS, YYNGEE. CDR3 nucleotides: TGTGCCAGCAGCCACCCTTCGGATAACTATGGCTACACCTTC. Amino acid sequence: CASSHPSDNYGYTF.

V and J are TRBV12-3 or TRBV12-4 and TRBJ2-5; 8 bases line up with TRBD2. The CDR3 sequence is 15 residues long. The V and J ends lost 2 bases and 6 bases, in that order; junction bases with no gene match: 8. In nucleotides, the CDR3 is TGTGCCAGCAGTTTAAGGCGGGGGGATATAAAGACCCAGTACTTC. It translates to CASSLRRGDIKTQYF.

The chain is built from TRBV20-1 and TRBJ2-4, with 9 bases fitting TRBD1. The germline gives CDR1 DFQATT, CDR2 SNEGSKA (reference sequence). This CDR3 region has 13 residues. The CDR3 region is CSRSQGAVDIQYF. The DNA of the CDR3 is TGCAGCAGATCACAGGGGGCTGTGGACATTCAGTACTTC.

V and J are TRBV10-3 and TRBJ2-1, with 9 bases fitting TRBD1. Germline assignment: CDR1 ENHRY and CDR2 SYGVKD. CDR3 length equals 16 residues. After removal of 1 base from V and 4 bases from J, the junction contained 5 bases not matched to a gene. As DNA, the CDR3 is TGTGCCATCAGTGAGTTTGGGACAGGGAGTTACAATGAGCAGTTCTTC. The encoded protein is CAISEFGTGSYNEQFF.

The chain couples TRBV28 to TRBJ1-6; 9 nucleotides match TRBD1. V shed 4 bases and J 10 bases; nucleotides not matched to a gene: 8. Germline CDR1 MDHEN, CDR2 SYDVKM. This CDR3 spans 15 amino acids. This CDR3 is CASSSRDRVYSPLHF. CDR3 DNA: TGTGCCAGCAGTTCCCGGGACAGGGTGTACTCACCCCTCCACTTT.

This clonotype was counted between two and nine times. V gene TRBV20-1 combines with J gene TRBJ2-2; 7 positions match TRBD2. The CDR3 spans 16 residues. The germline V gene has CDR1 DFQATT and CDR2 SNEGSKA (reference sequence). J was trimmed by 0 bases and V by 6 bases; bases with no gene match: 10. The CDR3 spells CSAPGLAVSNTGELFF. The CDR3 nucleotides read TGCAGTGCCCCTGGGCTAGCGGTTTCGAACACCGGGGAGCTGTTTTTT.

This clonotype occurred a few times. The J gene is TRBJ2-1, the V gene TRBV10-3; D possibly corresponds to TRBD1 (5 bases). The germline V gene has CDR1 ENHRY and CDR2 SYGVKD. There are 15 residues in the CDR3. Trimming shortened V by 7 bases and J by 0 bases, and 13 bases separated the two germline ends. The CDR3 nucleotides are TGTGCCATCACAGGGAAATCGAGCTCCTACAATGAGCAGTTCTTC. As protein: CAITGKSSSYNEQFF.

The chain employs TRBV5-1 and TRBJ2-3, with 10 bases that match TRBD2. This CDR3 is 16 amino acids long. After removal of 3 bases from V and 2 bases from J, the junction contained 6 bases not matched to a gene. The germline CDR1 and CDR2 sequences are SGHRS and YFSETQ. In DNA form, the CDR3 reads TGCGCCAGCAGCTCGCTAGCGGGGGTTGCCACAGATACGCAGTATTTT. Protein: CASSSLAGVATDTQYF.

This clonotype was observed many times. The rearrangement links TRBV6-2 or TRBV6-3 to TRBJ2-3; D remains ambiguous. The germline V and J ends were trimmed by 0 bases and 2 bases, with 9 bases remaining between them. From germline, CDR1 is MNHEY and CDR2 SVGEGT. The CDR3 contains 15 residues. The CDR3 loop is CASSYSRLSTDTQYF. The DNA of the CDR3 is TGTGCCAGCAGTTACTCTAGGCTCTCCACAGATACGCAGTATTTT.

This chain uses TRBV5-6 with TRBJ1-1; D gene uncertain. Per the germline V gene, CDR1 is SGHDT and CDR2 is YYEEEE. The CDR3 totals 19 residues. V was pared by 4 bases and J by 3 bases, with 28 bases between. The CDR3 DNA is TGTGCCAGCAGCCCCACCGCCTGGCCCCTACCTAATCGGGACACTGAAGCTTTCTTT. The encoded protein is CASSPTAWPLPNRDTEAFF.

The J gene is TRBJ2-1, the V gene TRBV7-9; D is unclear. The V end lost 5 bases, the J end lost 5 bases, and 13 bases lay between the germline ends. This CDR3 is built from 14 residues. From germline, CDR1 is SEHNR and CDR2 FQNEAQ (reference sequence). The CDR3 DNA is TGTGCCAGCAGCCGAAGGAACGGAAACAATGAGCAGTTCTTC. This sequence encodes CASSRRNGNNEQFF.

The rearrangement links TRBV7-9 to TRBJ2-3, with D perhaps TRBD1 or TRBD2 (6 bases each). This CDR3 comprises 15 residues. The V end was cut by 6 bases, the J end by 3 bases, with 16 bases between. CDR1 is SEHNR, CDR2 FQNEAQ, per germline (reference sequence). The CDR3 loop is CASSWGASLTDTQYF. The CDR3 coding sequence is TGTGCCAGCAGTTGGGGGGCGTCCCTAACAGATACGCAGTATTTT.

This clonotype was detected a few times. The CDR3 coding sequence is TGTGCCAGCAGTTACTCGCTTAGGGAATCACCCCTCCACTTT. The encoded protein is CASSYSLRESPLHF. The rearrangement uses TRBV6-5 and TRBJ1-6; D not resolved. Germline-derived CDR1 and CDR2 are MNHEY and SVGAGI. The germline V and J ends were trimmed by 0 bases and 10 bases, with 10 bases remaining between them. The length of the CDR3 is 14 residues.

This chain uses TRBV21-1 with TRBJ1-1. TRBV21-1 is a pseudogene locus. This CDR3 has 17 amino acids. The chain's CDR3 is CASSKVKEKGWNTEAFF. The CDR3 DNA follows: TGTGCCAGCAGCAAAGTTAAAGAGAAGGGCTGGAACACTGAAGCTTTCTTT.

On this clonotype itself: This may be a read error, as it is one base from a much larger clone. The chain employs TRBV10-3 and TRBJ2-7; D remains unclear. The DNA end is a closer match to TRBJ2-5, so the J assignment may be wrong. This CDR3 comprises 17 residues. Looked up from germline, CDR1 is ENHRY and CDR2 is SYGVKD. The CDR3 DNA follows: TGTGCCACCAGTGAGGACGCTCACGGCAGGCGACAAGAGACCCAGTACTTC. It yields the protein CATSEDAHGRRQETQYF.

On this clonotype: Sequence at one end of the junction differs from germline and may be a read error. The chain combines TRBV6-2 or TRBV6-3 with TRBJ1-1, with D possibly TRBD1 on 5 matching bases. The V gene's germline CDR1 is MNHEY and CDR2 SVGEGT. The length of the CDR3 is 12 residues. The CDR3: CASGSGLTEAFF. The CDR3 bases are TGCGCCAGCGGCTCAGGGCTCACTGAAGCTTTCTTT.

The chain combines TRBV4-2 with TRBJ1-2; D unresolved. The germline CDR1 and CDR2 sequences are LGHNA and YNFKEQ. The CDR3 has 14 amino acids. V lost 6 bases and J lost 8, with 19 bases in between. The DNA for the CDR3 is TGTGCCAGCAGTGGTTTTGGGGAAGGAGGAGGCTACACCTTC. This codes for CASSGFGEGGGYTF.

The gene calls are TRBV3-1 and TRBJ2-7; 10 positions match TRBD2. Per the germline V gene, CDR1 is LGHDT and CDR2 is YNNKEL (reference sequence). This CDR3 spans 14 amino acids. J gave up 4 bases and V 4 bases, and 4 bases lay outside the gene matches. CDR3 residues: CASSPLAGDYEQYF. Here the CDR3 DNA reads TGTGCCAGCAGCCCGCTAGCGGGAGATTACGAGCAGTACTTC.

The CDR3 DNA reads TGCGCCAGCAGCCAAGATTTGGGACAGGGAGGGAATGAGCAGTTCTTC. This gives the protein CASSQDLGQGGNEQFF. This chain connects TRBV4-3 to TRBJ2-1; 9 bases are shared with TRBD1. The CDR3 has 16 amino acids. The junction had 7 bases not matched to a gene; V was cut back by 0 bases and J by 7 bases. From germline, CDR1 is LGHNA and CDR2 YSLEER.

This clonotype was found once. The chain recombines TRBV3-1 with TRBJ1-1, with D unclear. Per the germline V gene, CDR1 is LGHDT and CDR2 is YNNKEL (reference sequence). The V gene lost 11 bases and the J gene lost 3 bases, with 13 bases spanning the gap. The CDR3 has 12 residues. The CDR3 protein is CAPREKDTEAFF. The CDR3 nucleotides read TGTGCCCCGAGGGAAAAGGACACTGAAGCTTTCTTT.

In regard to this clonotype: One junction end does not reproduce the germline sequence, and a read error may be involved. The chain is built from TRBV12-3 or TRBV12-4 and TRBJ1-1; no clear D. There are 14 residues in the CDR3. The CDR3 DNA reads TGCGCCAGCAGTAAAGTCCAAAGTCCCACTGAAGCTTTCTTT. This codes for CASSKVQSPTEAFF.

This sequence joins TRBV29-1 and TRBJ1-2; D is uncertain. The CDR3 runs to 12 residues. With 3 bases removed from V and 2 bases from J, the gap between germline ends came to 7 bases. CDR1 and CDR2 from the germline V gene are SQVTM and ANQGSEA. The CDR3 DNA is TGCAGCGTTGACTCCAGCAACTATGGCTACACCTTC. Protein sequence: CSVDSSNYGYTF.